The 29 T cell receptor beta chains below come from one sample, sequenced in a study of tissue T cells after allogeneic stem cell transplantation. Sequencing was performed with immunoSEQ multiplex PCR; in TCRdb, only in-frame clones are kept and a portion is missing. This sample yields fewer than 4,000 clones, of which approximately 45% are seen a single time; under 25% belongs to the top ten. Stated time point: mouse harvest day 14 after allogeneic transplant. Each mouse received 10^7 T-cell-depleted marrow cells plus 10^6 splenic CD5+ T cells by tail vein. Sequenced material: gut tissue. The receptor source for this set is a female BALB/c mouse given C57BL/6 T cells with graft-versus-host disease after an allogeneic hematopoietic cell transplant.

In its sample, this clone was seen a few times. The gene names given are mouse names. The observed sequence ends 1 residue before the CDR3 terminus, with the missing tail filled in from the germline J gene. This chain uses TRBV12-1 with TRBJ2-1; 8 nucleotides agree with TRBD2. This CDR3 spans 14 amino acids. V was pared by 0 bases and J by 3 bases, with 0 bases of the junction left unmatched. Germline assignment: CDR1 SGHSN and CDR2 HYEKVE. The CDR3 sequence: CASSLLGGYAEQFF. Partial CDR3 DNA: TGTGCCAGCTCTCTCCTGGGGGGCTATGCTGAGCAGTTC.

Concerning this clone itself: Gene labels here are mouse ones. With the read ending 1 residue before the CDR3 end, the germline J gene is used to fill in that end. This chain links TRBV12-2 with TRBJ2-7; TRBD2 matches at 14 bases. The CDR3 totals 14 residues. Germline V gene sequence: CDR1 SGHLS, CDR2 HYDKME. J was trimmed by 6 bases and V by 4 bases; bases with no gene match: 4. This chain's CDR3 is CASSTGLGGLEQYF. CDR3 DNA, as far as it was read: TGTGCCAGCTCCACGGGACTGGGGGGGCTTGAACAGTAC. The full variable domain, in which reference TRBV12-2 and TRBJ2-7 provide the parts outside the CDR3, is NSGVVQSPRYIIKGKGERSILKCIPISGHLSVAWYQQTQGQELKFFIQHYDKMERDKGNLPSRFSVQQFDDYHSEMNMSALELEDSAVYFCASSTGLGGLEQYFGPGTRLTVL.

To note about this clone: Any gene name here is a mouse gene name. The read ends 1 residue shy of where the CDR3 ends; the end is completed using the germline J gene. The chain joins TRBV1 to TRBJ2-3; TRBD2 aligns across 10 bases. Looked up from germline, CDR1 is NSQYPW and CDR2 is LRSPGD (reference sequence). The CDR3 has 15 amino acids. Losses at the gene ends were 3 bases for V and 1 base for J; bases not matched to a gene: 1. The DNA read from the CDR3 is TGCACCTGCAGTGCCGGGACTGGGGGTGCAGAAACGCTGTAT. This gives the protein CTCSAGTGGAETLY. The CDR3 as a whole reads CTCSAGTGGAETLYF.

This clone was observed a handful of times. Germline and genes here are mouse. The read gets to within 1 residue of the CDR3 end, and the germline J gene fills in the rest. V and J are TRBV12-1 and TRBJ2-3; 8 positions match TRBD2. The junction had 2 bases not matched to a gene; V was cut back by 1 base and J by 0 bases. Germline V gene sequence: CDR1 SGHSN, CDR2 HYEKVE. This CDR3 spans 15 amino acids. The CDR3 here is CASSLDWGSAETLYF. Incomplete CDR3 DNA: TGTGCCAGCTCTCTAGACTGGGGAAGTGCAGAAACGCTGTAT. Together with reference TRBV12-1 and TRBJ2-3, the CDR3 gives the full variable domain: DSGVVQSPRHIIKEKGGRSVLTCIPISGHSNVVWYQQTLGKELKFLIQHYEKVERDKGFLPSRFSVQQFDDYHSEMNMSALELEDSAMYFCASSLDWGSAETLYFGSGTRLTVL.

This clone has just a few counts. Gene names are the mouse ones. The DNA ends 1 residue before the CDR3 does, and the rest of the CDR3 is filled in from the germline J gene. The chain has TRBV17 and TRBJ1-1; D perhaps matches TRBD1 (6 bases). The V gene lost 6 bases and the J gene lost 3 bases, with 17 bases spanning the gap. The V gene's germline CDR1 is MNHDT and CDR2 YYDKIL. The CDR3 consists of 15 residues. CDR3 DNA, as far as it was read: TGTGCTAGCAGAACAGACAGGTTGAAGGACACAGAAGTCTTC. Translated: CASRTDRLKDTEVF. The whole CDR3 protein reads CASRTDRLKDTEVFF.

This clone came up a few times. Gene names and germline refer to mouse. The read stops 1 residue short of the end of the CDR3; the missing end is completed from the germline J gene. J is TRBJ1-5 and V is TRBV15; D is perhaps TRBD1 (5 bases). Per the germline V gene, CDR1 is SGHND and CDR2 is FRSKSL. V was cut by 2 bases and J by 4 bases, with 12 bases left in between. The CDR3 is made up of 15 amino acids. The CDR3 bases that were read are TGTGCCAGCAGTTTACAGGGAGGGGAAAACCAGGCTCCGCTT. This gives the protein CASSLQGGENQAPL. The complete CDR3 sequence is CASSLQGGENQAPLF. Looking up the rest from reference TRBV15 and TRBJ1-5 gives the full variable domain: DAGVTQTPRHEVAEKGQTIILKCEPVSGHNDLFWYRQTKIQGLELLSYFRSKSLMEDGGAFKDRFKAEMLNSSFSTLKIQPTEPKDSAVYLCASSLQGGENQAPLFGEGTRLSVL.

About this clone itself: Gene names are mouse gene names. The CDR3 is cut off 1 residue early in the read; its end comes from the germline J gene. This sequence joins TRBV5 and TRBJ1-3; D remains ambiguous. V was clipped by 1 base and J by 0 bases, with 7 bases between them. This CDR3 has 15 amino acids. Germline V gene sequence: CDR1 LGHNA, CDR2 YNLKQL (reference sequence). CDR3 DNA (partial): TGTGCCAGCAGCCAAGCCGGGCATTCTGGAAATACGCTCTAT. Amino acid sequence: CASSQAGHSGNTLY. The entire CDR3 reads CASSQAGHSGNTLYF.

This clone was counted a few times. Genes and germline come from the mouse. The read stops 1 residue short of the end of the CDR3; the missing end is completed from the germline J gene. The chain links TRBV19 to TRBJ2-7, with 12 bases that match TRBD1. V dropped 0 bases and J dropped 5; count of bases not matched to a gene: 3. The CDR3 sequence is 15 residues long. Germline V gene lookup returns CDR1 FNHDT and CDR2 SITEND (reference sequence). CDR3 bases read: TGTGCCAGCAGTATAGAGGGGACAGGGGGCGATGAACAGTAC. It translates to CASSIEGTGGDEQY. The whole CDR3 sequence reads CASSIEGTGGDEQYF.

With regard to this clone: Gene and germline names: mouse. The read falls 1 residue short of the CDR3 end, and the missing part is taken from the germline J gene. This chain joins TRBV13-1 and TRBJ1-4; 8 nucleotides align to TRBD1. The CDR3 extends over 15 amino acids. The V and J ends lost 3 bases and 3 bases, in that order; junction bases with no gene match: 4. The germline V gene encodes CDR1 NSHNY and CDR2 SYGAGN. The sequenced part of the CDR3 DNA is TGTGCCAGCAGTGTCCGGGACAGGACCAACGAAAGATTATTT. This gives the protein CASSVRDRTNERLF. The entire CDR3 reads CASSVRDRTNERLFF.

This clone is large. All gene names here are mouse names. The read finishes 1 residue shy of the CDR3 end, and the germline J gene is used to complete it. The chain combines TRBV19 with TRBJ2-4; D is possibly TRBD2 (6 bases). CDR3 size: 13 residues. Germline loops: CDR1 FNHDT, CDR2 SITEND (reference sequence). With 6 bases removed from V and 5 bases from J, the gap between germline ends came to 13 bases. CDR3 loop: CASTPGTLNTLYF. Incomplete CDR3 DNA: TGTGCCAGCACCCCCGGGACTTTAAACACCTTGTAC.

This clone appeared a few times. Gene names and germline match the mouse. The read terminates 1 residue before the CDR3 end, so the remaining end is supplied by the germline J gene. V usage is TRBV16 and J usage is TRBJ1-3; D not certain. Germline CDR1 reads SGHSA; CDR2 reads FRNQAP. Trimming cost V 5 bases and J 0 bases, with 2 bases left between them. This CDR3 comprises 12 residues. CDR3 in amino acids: CASSNSGNTLYF. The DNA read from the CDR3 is TGTGCAAGCAGCAATTCTGGAAATACGCTCTAT.

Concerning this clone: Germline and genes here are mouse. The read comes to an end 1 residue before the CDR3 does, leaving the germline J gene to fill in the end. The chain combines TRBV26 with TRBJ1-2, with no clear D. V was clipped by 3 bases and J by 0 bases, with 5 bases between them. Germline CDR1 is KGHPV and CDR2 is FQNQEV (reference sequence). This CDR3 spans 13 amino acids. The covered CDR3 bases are TGTGCCAGCAGTCTTACAGCAAACTCCGACTACACC. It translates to CASSLTANSDYT. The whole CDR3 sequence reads CASSLTANSDYTF. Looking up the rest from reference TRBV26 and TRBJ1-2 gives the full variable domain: NSKVIQTPRYLVKGQGQKAKMRCIPEKGHPVVFWYQQNKNNEFKFLINFQNQEVLQQIDMTEKRFSAECPSNSPCSLEIQSSEAGDSALYLCASSLTANSDYTFGSGTRLLVI.

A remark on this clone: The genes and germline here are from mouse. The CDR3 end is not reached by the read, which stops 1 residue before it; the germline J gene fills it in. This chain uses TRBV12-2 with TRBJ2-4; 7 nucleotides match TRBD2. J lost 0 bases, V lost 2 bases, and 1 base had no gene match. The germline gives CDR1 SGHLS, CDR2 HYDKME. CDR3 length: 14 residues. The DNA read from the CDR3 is TGTGCCAGCTCTCGACTGGGTAGTCAAAACACCTTGTAC. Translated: CASSRLGSQNTLY. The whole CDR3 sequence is CASSRLGSQNTLYF.

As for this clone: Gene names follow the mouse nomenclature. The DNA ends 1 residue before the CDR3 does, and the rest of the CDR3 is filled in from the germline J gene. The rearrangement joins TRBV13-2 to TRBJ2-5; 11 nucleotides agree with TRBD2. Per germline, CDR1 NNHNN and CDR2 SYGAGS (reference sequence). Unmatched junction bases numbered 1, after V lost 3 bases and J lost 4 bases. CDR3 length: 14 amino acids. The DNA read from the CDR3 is TGTGCCAGCGGTGGGACTGGGGGGAAAGACACCCAGTAC. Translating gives CASGGTGGKDTQY. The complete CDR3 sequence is CASGGTGGKDTQYF.

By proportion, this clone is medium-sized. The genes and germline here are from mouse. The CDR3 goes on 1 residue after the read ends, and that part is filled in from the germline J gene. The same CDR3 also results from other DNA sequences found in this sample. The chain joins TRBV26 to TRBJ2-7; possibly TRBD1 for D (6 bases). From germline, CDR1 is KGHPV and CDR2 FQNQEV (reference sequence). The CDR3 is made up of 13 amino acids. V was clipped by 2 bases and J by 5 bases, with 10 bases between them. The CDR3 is CASSLGRGDEQYF. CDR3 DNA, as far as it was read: TGTGCCAGCAGTCTGGGCAGGGGAGATGAACAGTAC.

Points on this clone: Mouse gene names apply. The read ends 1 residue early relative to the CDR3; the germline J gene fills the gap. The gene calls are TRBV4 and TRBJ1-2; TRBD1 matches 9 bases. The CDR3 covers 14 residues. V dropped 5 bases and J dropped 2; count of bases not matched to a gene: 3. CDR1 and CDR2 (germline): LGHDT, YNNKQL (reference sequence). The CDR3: CASSNRGRNSDYTF. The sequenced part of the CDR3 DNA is TGTGCCAGCAGCAACAGGGGGCGGAACTCCGACTACACC.

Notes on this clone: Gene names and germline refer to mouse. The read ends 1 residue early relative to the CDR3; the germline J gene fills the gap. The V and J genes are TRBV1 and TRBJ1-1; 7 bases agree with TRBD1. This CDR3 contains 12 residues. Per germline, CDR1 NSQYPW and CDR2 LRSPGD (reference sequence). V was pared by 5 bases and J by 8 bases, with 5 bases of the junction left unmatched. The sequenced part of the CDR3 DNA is TGCACCTGCAGTCCTGACAGGGAGGAAGTCTTC. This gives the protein CTCSPDREEVF. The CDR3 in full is CTCSPDREEVFF. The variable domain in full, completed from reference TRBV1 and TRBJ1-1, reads VTLLEQNPRWRLVPRGQAVNLRCILKNSQYPWMSWYQQDLQKQLQWLFTLRSPGDKEVKSLPGADYLATRVTDTELRLQVANMSQGRTLYCTCSPDREEVFFGKGTRLTVV.

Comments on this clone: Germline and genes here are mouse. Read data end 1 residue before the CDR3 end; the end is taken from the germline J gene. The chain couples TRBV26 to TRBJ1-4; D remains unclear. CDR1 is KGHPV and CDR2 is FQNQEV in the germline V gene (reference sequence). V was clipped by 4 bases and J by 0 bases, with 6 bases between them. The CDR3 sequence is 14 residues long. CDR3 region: CASSREISNERLFF. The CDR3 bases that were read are TGTGCCAGCAGTCGAGAGATTTCCAACGAAAGATTATTT.

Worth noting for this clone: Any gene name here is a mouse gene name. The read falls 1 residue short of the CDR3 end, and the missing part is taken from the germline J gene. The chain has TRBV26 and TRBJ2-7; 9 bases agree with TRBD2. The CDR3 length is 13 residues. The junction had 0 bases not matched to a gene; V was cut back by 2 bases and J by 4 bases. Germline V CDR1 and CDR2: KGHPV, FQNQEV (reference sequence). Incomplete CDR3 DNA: TGTGCCAGCAGTCTGACTGGGGGGTATGAACAGTAC. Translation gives CASSLTGGYEQY. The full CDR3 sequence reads CASSLTGGYEQYF.

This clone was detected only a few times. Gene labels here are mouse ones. CDR3 region: CASSLTSQDTQYF. Incomplete CDR3 DNA: TGTGCCAGCAGTCTGACCAGCCAAGACACCCAGTAC. This chain uses TRBV26 with TRBJ2-5; D unclear. Read coverage stops 1 residue before the CDR3 terminus; the germline J gene supplies the remainder. The CDR3 totals 13 residues. Germline CDR1 KGHPV, CDR2 FQNQEV (reference sequence). V was pared by 2 bases and J by 2 bases, with 5 bases between.

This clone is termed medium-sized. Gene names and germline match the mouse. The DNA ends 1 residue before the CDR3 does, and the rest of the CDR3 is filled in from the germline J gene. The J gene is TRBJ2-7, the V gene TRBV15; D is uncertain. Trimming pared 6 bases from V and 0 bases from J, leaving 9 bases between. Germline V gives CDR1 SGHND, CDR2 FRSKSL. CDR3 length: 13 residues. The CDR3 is CASRRQSSYEQYF. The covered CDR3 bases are TGTGCCAGCAGGCGACAAAGCTCCTATGAACAGTAC.

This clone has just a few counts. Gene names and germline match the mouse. CDR3 bases read: TGTGCCAGCAGCCAAGAGGAGACCGACTACACC. The encoded protein is CASSQEETDYT. The CDR3 reads in full as CASSQEETDYTF. The chain is built from TRBV2 and TRBJ1-2, with D hard to call. The CDR3 end is not reached by the read, which stops 1 residue before it; the germline J gene fills it in. In germline, CDR1 is LGHNA, CDR2 YSYQKL. The CDR3 is 12 amino acids. Trimming left V 0 bases short and J 6 bases short, with 5 bases between. Full variable domain (remainder filled in from reference TRBV2 and TRBJ1-2): DPKIIQKPKYLVAVTGSEKILICEQYLGHNAMYWYRQSAKKPLEFMFSYSYQKLMDNQTASSRFQPQSSKKNHLDLQITALKPDDSATYFCASSQEETDYTFGSGTRLLVI.

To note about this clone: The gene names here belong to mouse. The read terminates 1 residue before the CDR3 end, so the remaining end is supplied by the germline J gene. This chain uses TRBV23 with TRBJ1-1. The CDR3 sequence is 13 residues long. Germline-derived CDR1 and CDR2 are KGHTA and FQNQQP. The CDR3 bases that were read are TGCTCCAGCAGTCGGAGTGCAAACACAGAAGTCTTC. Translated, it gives CSSSRSANTEVF. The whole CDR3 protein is CSSSRSANTEVFF.

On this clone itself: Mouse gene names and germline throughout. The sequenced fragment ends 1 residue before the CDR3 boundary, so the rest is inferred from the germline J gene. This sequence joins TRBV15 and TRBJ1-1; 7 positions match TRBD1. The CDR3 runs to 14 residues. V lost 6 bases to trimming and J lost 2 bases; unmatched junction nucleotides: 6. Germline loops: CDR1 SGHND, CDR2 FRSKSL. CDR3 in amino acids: CASSPQGPNTEVFF. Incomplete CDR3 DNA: TGTGCCAGCAGCCCACAGGGGCCTAACACAGAAGTCTTC.

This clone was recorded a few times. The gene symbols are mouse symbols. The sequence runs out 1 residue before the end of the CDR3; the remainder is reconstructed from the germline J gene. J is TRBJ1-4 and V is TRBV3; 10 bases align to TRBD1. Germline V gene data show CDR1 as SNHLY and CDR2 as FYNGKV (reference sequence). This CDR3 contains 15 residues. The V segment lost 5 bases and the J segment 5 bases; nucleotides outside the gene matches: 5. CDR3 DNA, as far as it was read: TGTGCCAGCAGCCCTCCGGGACAGGGGAACGAAAGATTATTT. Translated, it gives CASSPPGQGNERLF. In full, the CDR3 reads CASSPPGQGNERLFF.

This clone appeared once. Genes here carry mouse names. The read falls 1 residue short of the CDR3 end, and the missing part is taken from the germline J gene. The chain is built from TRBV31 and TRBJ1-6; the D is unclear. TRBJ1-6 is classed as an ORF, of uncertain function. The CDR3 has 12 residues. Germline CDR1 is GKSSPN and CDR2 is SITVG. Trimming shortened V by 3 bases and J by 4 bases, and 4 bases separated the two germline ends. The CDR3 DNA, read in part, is TGTGCCTGGAGCCGATATAATTCGCCCCTCTAC. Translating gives CAWSRYNSPLY. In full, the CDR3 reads CAWSRYNSPLYF.

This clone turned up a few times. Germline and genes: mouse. CDR3: CASSWGQPYEQYF. CDR3 DNA, as far as it was read: TGTGCCAGCAGTTGGGGACAACCCTATGAACAGTAC. This chain connects TRBV15 to TRBJ2-7; perhaps TRBD1 as D (6 bases). With the read ending 1 residue before the CDR3 end, the germline J gene is used to fill in that end. CDR3 size: 13 residues. Germline CDR1 SGHND, CDR2 FRSKSL. V was trimmed by 4 bases and J by 2 bases, leaving 9 bases between them.

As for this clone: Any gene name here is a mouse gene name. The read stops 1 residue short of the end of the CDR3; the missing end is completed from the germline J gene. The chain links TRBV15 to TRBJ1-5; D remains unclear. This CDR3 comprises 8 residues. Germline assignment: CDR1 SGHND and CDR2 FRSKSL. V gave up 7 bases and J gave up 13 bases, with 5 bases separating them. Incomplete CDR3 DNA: TGTGCCAGCACCCCCCCGCTT. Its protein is CASTPPL. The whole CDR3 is CASTPPLF. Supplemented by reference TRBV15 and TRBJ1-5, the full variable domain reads DAGVTQTPRHEVAEKGQTIILKCEPVSGHNDLFWYRQTKIQGLELLSYFRSKSLMEDGGAFKDRFKAEMLNSSFSTLKIQPTEPKDSAVYLCASTPPLFGEGTRLSVL.

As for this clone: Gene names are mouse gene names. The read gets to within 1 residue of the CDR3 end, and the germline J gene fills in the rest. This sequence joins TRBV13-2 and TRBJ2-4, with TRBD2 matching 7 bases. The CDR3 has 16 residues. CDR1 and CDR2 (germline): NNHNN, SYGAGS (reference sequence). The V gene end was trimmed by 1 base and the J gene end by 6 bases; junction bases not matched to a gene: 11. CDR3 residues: CASGDPGLEAPNTLYF. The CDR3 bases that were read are TGTGCCAGCGGTGATCCCGGACTGGAGGCCCCTAACACCTTGTAC.